Shown below are 27 T cell receptor beta chains from a single sample sequenced in a study of cytomegalovirus exposure and HLA in healthy donors. Both 60 Vbeta primers and 13 Jbeta primers went into the PCR. Assay: immunoSEQ multiplex PCR; the TCRdb copy retains only in-frame clones and omits some. Of around 100,000 clones in the sample, 65% to 75% are singletons; the top ten hold approximately 4.4%. Sequencing used PBMCs. The receptors come from a man aged 30 to 39 in good health and CMV-seropositive.

This chain joins TRBV5-1 and TRBJ2-1; D possibly corresponds to TRBD1 (5 bases). CDR3 size: 16 residues. Germline V gives CDR1 SGHRS, CDR2 YFSETQ. V was trimmed by 4 bases and J by 0 bases, leaving 14 bases between them. The CDR3, as DNA: TGCGCCAGCAGCGGTGGGGCGGAGAGCTCCTACAATGAGCAGTTCTTC. The encoded protein is CASSGGAESSYNEQFF.

For this clone: Other DNA sequences within the sample encode an identical CDR3. The chain joins TRBV7-2 to TRBJ1-4, with D possibly TRBD1 on 6 matching bases. V lost 4 bases and J lost 3, with 9 bases in between. The CDR3 consists of 14 residues. In germline, CDR1 is SGHTA, CDR2 FQGNSA. CDR3 in amino acids: CASSSQGSNEKLFF. Here the CDR3 DNA reads TGTGCCAGCAGCTCACAGGGATCTAATGAAAAACTGTTTTTT.

The chain employs TRBV9 and TRBJ2-5; perhaps TRBD2 as D (6 bases). The CDR3 covers 13 residues. V dropped 4 bases and J dropped 5 bases, with 12 bases sitting between them. Germline V gene lookup returns CDR1 SGDLS and CDR2 YYNGEE. Written as DNA, the CDR3 is TGTGCCAGCAGCCGATCTAGCGCGGAGACCCAGTACTTC. Its translation is CASSRSSAETQYF.

The chain couples TRBV10-3 to TRBJ2-3; tentative D call: TRBD2 (6 bases). Trimming shortened V by 7 bases and J by 0 bases, and 11 bases separated the two germline ends. This CDR3 is built from 14 residues. Germline V CDR1 and CDR2: ENHRY, SYGVKD. In nucleotides, the CDR3 is TGTGCCATCACAACGGGACTTAGCACAGATACGCAGTATTTT. It translates to CAITTGLSTDTQYF.

The chain recombines TRBV27 with TRBJ1-4, with 7 bases that match TRBD1. The CDR3 length is 13 residues. V lost 6 bases to trimming and J lost 7 bases; unmatched junction nucleotides: 5. The V gene's germline CDR1 is MNHEY and CDR2 SMNVEV (reference sequence). This CDR3 reads CASSDRAAEKLFF. CDR3 sequence (DNA): TGTGCCAGCAGCGACAGGGCTGCTGAAAAACTGTTTTTT.

J is TRBJ1-2 and V is TRBV7-9; 7 bases are a match to TRBD1. The CDR3 has 13 amino acids. Germline V gives CDR1 SEHNR, CDR2 FQNEAQ (reference sequence). Germline trimming cut 3 bases from V and 8 bases from J; bases unmatched to any gene: 6. The CDR3, as DNA: TGTGCCAGCAGCTTTTACAGGGGCGACGGCTACACCTTC. This sequence encodes CASSFYRGDGYTF.

The chain uses TRBV10-3 and TRBJ1-1; TRBD1 agrees at 12 bases. The CDR3 spans 16 residues. Germline trimming cut 2 bases from V and 0 bases from J; bases unmatched to any gene: 1. Germline CDR1 is ENHRY and CDR2 is SYGVKD. CDR3 DNA sequence: TGTGCCATCAGTGAGCGGGACAGGGGGCTGAACACTGAAGCTTTCTTT. Encoded protein: CAISERDRGLNTEAFF.

The chain recombines TRBV9 with TRBJ2-3; tentatively, D is TRBD1 (5 bases). V was shortened by 0 bases and J by 5 bases, with 7 bases between the two germline ends. From germline, CDR1 is SGDLS and CDR2 YYNGEE. The CDR3 consists of 13 residues. This CDR3 reads CASSVEGQDTQYF. CDR3 nucleotide sequence: TGTGCCAGCAGCGTAGAGGGGCAAGATACGCAGTATTTT.

This chain links TRBV6-5 with TRBJ2-7; D perhaps matches TRBD2 (6 bases). CDR3 length: 14 amino acids. Deletions cut 4 bases from V and 3 bases from J, with 13 bases between. Per germline, CDR1 MNHEY and CDR2 SVGAGI. The CDR3 sequence: CASSLALGGYEQYF. CDR3 nucleotide sequence: TGTGCCAGCAGTTTAGCCTTGGGGGGCTACGAGCAGTACTTC.

The CDR3 here is CASSQGQGAYNEQFF. DNA for the CDR3: TGTGCCAGCAGCCAAGGACAGGGGGCCTACAATGAGCAGTTCTTC. The gene calls are TRBV4-2 and TRBJ2-1, with 9 bases identical to TRBD1. The CDR3 totals 15 residues. In germline, CDR1 is LGHNA, CDR2 YNFKEQ. V gave up 1 base and J gave up 2 bases; unmatched junction bases: 0.

This chain connects TRBV28 to TRBJ1-3; D gene unclear. From germline, CDR1 is MDHEN and CDR2 SYDVKM. The ends were cut back, 6 bases at V and 4 bases at J, with 10 bases in the middle. The CDR3 consists of 13 residues. CDR3 sequence reads: CASSDQLGNTIYF. The CDR3 bases are TGTGCCAGCAGCGATCAACTCGGAAACACCATATATTTT.

The chain has TRBV4-2 and TRBJ2-7; D gene ambiguous. The CDR3 is 13 residues long. V was clipped by 0 bases and J by 6 bases, with 9 bases between them. From germline, CDR1 is LGHNA and CDR2 YNFKEQ. CDR3: CASSQDFASEQYF. CDR3 sequence (DNA): TGTGCCAGCAGCCAAGATTTCGCGAGCGAGCAGTACTTC.

The chain combines TRBV5-1 with TRBJ1-3; possible D gene TRBD1, 6 bases. Per the germline V gene, CDR1 is SGHRS and CDR2 is YFSETQ. V was pared by 5 bases and J by 4 bases, with 13 bases between. This CDR3 has 14 amino acids. CDR3 amino acids: CASRPQGLGNTIYF. CDR3 coding DNA: TGCGCCAGCAGGCCCCAGGGGTTAGGAAACACCATATATTTT.

J is TRBJ1-1 and V is TRBV6-1, with no clear D. The CDR3 has 12 amino acids. Germline V gene sequence: CDR1 MNHNS, CDR2 SASEGT. V was shortened by 7 bases and J by 5 bases, with 11 bases between the two germline ends. The DNA for the CDR3 is TGTGCCAGCACCCGGGGAGGAACTGAAGCTTTCTTT. Protein sequence: CASTRGGTEAFF.

CDR3 loop: CASNTGQGVEQYF. In nucleotides, the CDR3 is TGTGCCAGCAATACAGGACAGGGGGTCGAGCAGTACTTC. This chain connects TRBV2 to TRBJ2-7, with 10 nucleotides matching TRBD1. The CDR3 consists of 13 residues. Germline values: CDR1 SNHLY, CDR2 FYNNEI. Trimming took 7 bases from V and 6 from J; bases not matched to a gene: 6.

A note on this clone: The junction and the germline gene differ at one end; a read error may be behind it. This chain uses TRBV9 with TRBJ1-6, with D unclear. Germline loops: CDR1 SGDLS, CDR2 YYNGEE. The CDR3 length is 15 residues. Here the CDR3 DNA reads TGTGCCAGCAGCGTAGCCTCCTCCTTTAATTCACCCCTCCACTTT. Its protein is CASSVASSFNSPLHF.

This chain joins TRBV5-1 and TRBJ2-7; 9 bases line up with TRBD1. Germline values: CDR1 SGHRS, CDR2 YFSETQ. V was pared by 4 bases and J by 5 bases, with 13 bases of the junction left unmatched. The CDR3 is made up of 16 amino acids. CDR3 sequence reads: CASSRTPQGARDEQYF. The DNA of the CDR3 is TGCGCCAGCAGCAGAACCCCACAGGGGGCCCGGGACGAGCAGTACTTC.

V is TRBV11-2 and J is TRBJ2-7; 7 nucleotides match TRBD1. The CDR3 is 14 residues long. Germline-derived CDR1 and CDR2 are SGHAT and FQNNGV. Trimming removed 7 bases from V and 2 bases from J; junction bases left unmatched: 8. The CDR3 loop reads CASTPDDRAYEQYF. The CDR3 DNA reads as TGTGCCAGCACCCCCGACGACAGGGCCTACGAGCAGTACTTC.

The chain recombines TRBV25-1 with TRBJ2-3; 9 bases are shared with TRBD1. This CDR3 has 16 residues. Germline assignment: CDR1 MGHDK and CDR2 SYGVNS. Trimming at V came to 3 bases and at J to 0 bases, leaving 4 bases not matched to a gene. CDR3 loop: CASSDSTGGSTDTQYF. CDR3 DNA sequence: TGTGCCAGCAGTGATTCGACAGGGGGGAGCACAGATACGCAGTATTTT.

The chain uses TRBV15 and TRBJ2-7, with TRBD1 as a possible D gene (5 bases). This CDR3 spans 13 amino acids. Germline V gene data show CDR1 as LNHNV and CDR2 as YYDKDF (reference sequence). CDR3 sequence (DNA): TGTGCACCCCGGCAGGACACCTCCTACGAGCAGTACTTC. Its protein is CAPRQDTSYEQYF. The whole variable domain, remainder taken from reference TRBV15 and TRBJ2-7, is DAMVIQNPRYQVTQFGKPVTLSCSQTLNHNVMYWYQQKSSQAPKLLFHYYDKDFNNEADTPDNFQSRRPNTSFCFLDIRSPGLGDTAMYLCAPRQDTSYEQYFGPGTRLTVT.

The gene calls are TRBV6-5 and TRBJ1-3; 8 bases match TRBD1. J gave up 0 bases and V 6 bases, and 4 bases lay outside the gene matches. The CDR3 is 15 residues long. CDR1 MNHEY and CDR2 SVGAGI come from the germline V gene. The CDR3 reads CASSSGTGSGNTIYF. The CDR3 coding sequence is TGTGCCAGCAGCTCCGGGACAGGCTCTGGAAACACCATATATTTT.

The chain carries TRBV4-1 and TRBJ2-3; possible D gene TRBD1, 5 bases. Germline V gives CDR1 MGHRA, CDR2 YSYEKL. The CDR3 contains 14 residues. V was cut by 2 bases and J by 5 bases, with 11 bases left in between. The CDR3 reads CASSQPGSGDTQYF. CDR3 bases: TGCGCCAGCAGCCAACCAGGGTCTGGAGATACGCAGTATTTT.

This clone was detected only a few times. The chain links TRBV19 to TRBJ1-1; 10 bases are shared with TRBD1. This CDR3 has 17 residues. The germline V gene has CDR1 LNHDA and CDR2 SQIVND (reference sequence). The V gene end was trimmed by 5 bases and the J gene end by 1 base; junction bases not matched to a gene: 10. The CDR3 DNA is TGTGCCAGTAGTTTGGGGACAGGGGATCCTTCGAACACTGAAGCTTTCTTT. This encodes CASSLGTGDPSNTEAFF.

The V gene is TRBV11-3, the J gene TRBJ1-5; D is uncertain. The CDR3 totals 10 residues. The germline V gene encodes CDR1 SGHNT and CDR2 YENEEA. Trimming removed 8 bases from V and 4 bases from J, with 3 bases in between. CDR3 nucleotide sequence: TGTGCCAGCCCTAATCAGCCCCAGCATTTT. Protein: CASPNQPQHF.

This clone was detected only once. Here the CDR3 reads CASRKTGVKNIQYF. The CDR3 DNA reads as TGTGCCAGCAGAAAAACAGGGGTCAAAAACATTCAGTACTTC. The V call is TRBV6-5, the J call TRBJ2-4, with 7 positions matching TRBD1. The CDR3 runs to 14 residues. CDR1 is MNHEY, CDR2 SVGAGI, per germline. Trimming at V came to 6 bases and at J to 3 bases, leaving 5 bases not matched to a gene.

This clone was seen a few times. This rearrangement joins TRBV2 to TRBJ1-3; D may be TRBD1 (6 bases). The CDR3 is 14 amino acids. Germline CDR1 and CDR2: SNHLY and FYNNEI. V lost 6 bases, J lost 0 bases, and 9 bases lay in between. CDR3: CASRGTTSGNTIYF. In DNA form, the CDR3 reads TGTGCCAGCAGGGGGACAACCTCTGGAAACACCATATATTTT. Drawing the rest from reference TRBV2 and TRBJ1-3, the complete variable domain is EPEVTQTPSHQVTQMGQEVILRCVPISNHLYFYWYRQILGQKVEFLVSFYNNEISEKSEIFDDQFSVERPDGSNFTLKIRSTKLEDSAMYFCASRGTTSGNTIYFGEGSWLTVV.

In its sample, this clone was seen once. This chain joins TRBV6-5 and TRBJ2-7, with D perhaps matching TRBD2 (6 bases). The ends were cut back, 2 bases at V and 6 bases at J, with 14 bases in the middle. CDR1 is MNHEY, CDR2 SVGAGI, per germline. The CDR3 sequence is 14 residues long. CDR3 sequence (DNA): TGTGCCAGCAGTTACGGAGGCACCGGGGGCGAGCAGTACTTC. Its translation is CASSYGGTGGEQYF.